This passage covers 32 T cell receptor beta chains from one sample sequenced in a study of beta chain features in type 1 diabetes. What was sequenced were expressed TCRB transcripts, since all of the isolated RNA had been reverse transcribed. Only in-frame clones appear in the TCRdb table, and some are missing; sequencing was by immunoSEQ multiplex PCR. Of almost 350,000 clones in the sample, 7% to 9% were seen once. The sample consisted of central memory CD4+ T cells from blood. These receptor sequences come from a woman aged 18-30 years in good health.

V usage is TRBV5-1 and J usage is TRBJ2-1; TRBD1 matches 8 bases. The V and J ends lost 0 bases and 4 bases, in that order; junction bases with no gene match: 3. This CDR3 comprises 15 residues. Per germline, CDR1 SGHRS and CDR2 YFSETQ. CDR3 nucleotide sequence: TGCGCCAGCAGCTTGGTCGGGACAGGATACAATGAGCAGTTCTTC. Its protein product is CASSLVGTGYNEQFF.

This chain uses TRBV6-1 with TRBJ2-7, with D perhaps TRBD1 or TRBD2 (6 bases each). The CDR3 consists of 12 residues. Germline V gene sequence: CDR1 MNHNS, CDR2 SASEGT. Trimming removed 8 bases from V and 2 bases from J, with 10 bases in between. In DNA, the CDR3 is TGTGCCAGCCGGGGGCCTACCTACGAGCAGTACTTC. Its protein product is CASRGPTYEQYF.

This clone was observed a single time. The junction and the germline gene differ at one end; a read error may be behind it. The chain employs TRBV27 and TRBJ1-1, with 12 bases that match TRBD1. The germline gives CDR1 MNHEY, CDR2 SMNVEV (reference sequence). This CDR3 comprises 13 residues. CDR3 nucleotides: TGCCCCGGGGACAGGGGGCAGGGCACTGAAGCTTTCTTT. This codes for CPGDRGQGTEAFF.

The rearrangement uses TRBV18 and TRBJ2-7; a weak D match, TRBD1 (6 bases). CDR3 length equals 15 residues. Germline V gives CDR1 KGHSH, CDR2 LQKENI. With 4 bases removed from V and 1 base from J, the gap between germline ends came to 14 bases. CDR3 amino acids: CASSLRDTGSYEQYF. The DNA for the CDR3 is TGTGCCAGCTCACTTCGGGACACAGGTTCCTACGAGCAGTACTTC.

A few counts support this clone. This CDR3 is also generated by other DNA sequences in the sample. The chain couples TRBV18 to TRBJ2-3, with D possibly matching TRBD2 (6 bases). The CDR3 runs to 16 residues. CDR1 KGHSH and CDR2 LQKENI come from the germline V gene. V was pared by 1 base and J by 0 bases, with 11 bases between. The CDR3 reads CASSPRSGSSTDTQYF. CDR3 in DNA: TGTGCCAGCTCACCACGAAGCGGGTCTAGCACAGATACGCAGTATTTT.

Ten or more counts support this clone. The gene calls are TRBV11-2 and TRBJ1-1; D remains ambiguous. V was shortened by 1 base and J by 2 bases, with 11 bases between the two germline ends. The CDR3 consists of 15 residues. CDR1 is SGHAT and CDR2 is FQNNGV in the germline V gene. Written as DNA, the CDR3 is TGTGCCAGCAGCTTAGCCCCCGCTCCTAACACTGAAGCTTTCTTT. It specifies CASSLAPAPNTEAFF.

This clone was observed a handful of times. In the same sample, other DNA sequences code for this CDR3. The chain has TRBV2 and TRBJ2-3; tentative D call: TRBD1 (5 bases). CDR3 size: 12 residues. V was cut by 7 bases and J by 5 bases, with 10 bases left in between. Germline V CDR1 and CDR2: SNHLY, FYNNEI. The CDR3 spells CASNGQGDTQYF. The DNA for the CDR3 is TGTGCCAGCAACGGACAAGGAGATACGCAGTATTTT.

The rearrangement joins TRBV7-9 to TRBJ2-7; D ambiguous. The V and J ends lost 5 bases and 0 bases respectively, with 5 bases between them. Per the germline V gene, CDR1 is SEHNR and CDR2 is FQNEAQ (reference sequence). The CDR3 runs 12 residues. CDR3 sequence reads: CASSQLSYEQYF. CDR3 in DNA: TGTGCCAGCAGCCAACTCTCCTACGAGCAGTACTTC. The entire variable domain, with the rest obtained from reference TRBV7-9 and TRBJ2-7, is as follows: DTGVSQNPRHKITKRGQNVTFRCDPISEHNRLYWYRQTLGQGPEFLTYFQNEAQLEKSRLLSDRFSAERPKGSFSTLEIQRTEQGDSAMYLCASSQLSYEQYFGPGTRLTVT.

The CDR3 nucleotides read TGTGCCAGCAGCTTAGGGGGACAGTCGAACACTGAAGCTTTCTTT. This translates into CASSLGGQSNTEAFF. This sequence joins TRBV7-9 and TRBJ1-1; 7 bases map to TRBD1. V was pared by 1 base and J by 1 base, with 3 bases of the junction left unmatched. The germline CDR1 and CDR2 sequences are SEHNR and FQNEAQ (reference sequence). The CDR3 runs 15 residues.

Comment on this clone: Within the sample, other DNA sequences also encode this same CDR3. V is TRBV28 and J is TRBJ1-5, with 7 bases identical to TRBD1. This CDR3 contains 14 residues. Germline V gene lookup returns CDR1 MDHEN and CDR2 SYDVKM. V shed 3 bases and J 5 bases; nucleotides not matched to a gene: 4. CDR3: CASSFGRGYQPQHF. CDR3 sequence (DNA): TGTGCCAGCAGTTTTGGCAGGGGGTATCAGCCCCAGCATTTT.

This clone was counted a few times. The chain employs TRBV2 and TRBJ2-5; 10 bases are shared with TRBD2. CDR1 is SNHLY and CDR2 is FYNNEI in the germline V gene. After removal of 7 bases from V and 5 bases from J, the junction contained 13 bases not matched to a gene. The CDR3 sequence is 16 residues long. Written as DNA, the CDR3 is TGTGCCAGCACGGAGAGCGGGAGGGGCCCGGGGGAGACCCAGTACTTC. Amino acid sequence: CASTESGRGPGETQYF. Variable domain in full (rest from reference TRBV2 and TRBJ2-5): EPEVTQTPSHQVTQMGQEVILRCVPISNHLYFYWYRQILGQKVEFLVSFYNNEISEKSEIFDDQFSVERPDGSNFTLKIRSTKLEDSAMYFCASTESGRGPGETQYFGPGTRLLVL.

The CDR3 here is CAITGTLGYEQYF. CDR3 DNA: TGTGCCATCACCGGGACCCTGGGATACGAGCAGTACTTC. The V gene is TRBV6-6, the J gene TRBJ2-7; D assignment may be TRBD1 or TRBD2 (5 bases each). The germline gives CDR1 MNHNY, CDR2 SVGAGI (reference sequence). The germline V and J ends were trimmed by 10 bases and 4 bases, with 17 bases remaining between them. The CDR3 extends over 13 amino acids.

This clone was seen only a few times. The chain joins TRBV28 to TRBJ1-2, with 10 bases matching TRBD1. The V gene end was trimmed by 8 bases and the J gene end by 2 bases; junction bases not matched to a gene: 11. This CDR3 has 16 residues. The germline gives CDR1 MDHEN, CDR2 SYDVKM. The CDR3 region has the DNA TGTGCCAGCCGGCTAGGGACAGGGGCAGAGAACTATGGCTACACCTTC. Residues: CASRLGTGAENYGYTF.

The chain links TRBV6-5 to TRBJ1-2; the match to TRBD1 covers 7 bases. The CDR3 runs to 14 residues. The trim removed 6 bases at V and 4 bases at J, leaving 8 bases unmatched. The germline V gene has CDR1 MNHEY and CDR2 SVGAGI. CDR3 sequence (DNA): TGTGCCAGCAGGAGGACAGGCGGAATCTATGGCTACACCTTC. It is translated as CASRRTGGIYGYTF.

The rearrangement joins TRBV27 to TRBJ1-1; weak D call: TRBD1 (6 bases). V dropped 0 bases and J dropped 1 base, with 6 bases sitting between them. The germline V gene encodes CDR1 MNHEY and CDR2 SMNVEV (reference sequence). The CDR3 runs to 14 residues. CDR3 amino acids: CASSLSRGNTEAFF. CDR3 nucleotide sequence: TGTGCCAGCAGTTTATCCAGGGGGAACACTGAAGCTTTCTTT.

This clone was recorded a few times. The chain combines TRBV27 with TRBJ2-1; D is possibly TRBD1 (6 bases). This CDR3 contains 12 residues. Trimming removed 6 bases from V and 6 bases from J, with 9 bases in between. The germline V gene encodes CDR1 MNHEY and CDR2 SMNVEV (reference sequence). CDR3 DNA: TGTGCCAGCAGGCTCAGGGGCAATGAGCAGTTCTTC. The encoded protein is CASRLRGNEQFF.

This clone showed up just a few times. V usage is TRBV7-9 and J usage is TRBJ2-1; a weak D match, TRBD2 (5 bases). This CDR3 comprises 12 residues. Between the trimmed V and J ends, which lost 1 base and 15 bases, there was a span of 13 bases. CDR1 and CDR2 (germline): SEHNR, FQNEAQ (reference sequence). CDR3 DNA: TGTGCCAGCAGCTTAGGGACTGCCTGGGGGTTCTTC. Translating gives CASSLGTAWGFF.

The CDR3 nucleotides read TGTGCCAGCTCACCACACAGGGTGGGGGCGAACACCGGGGAGCTGTTTTTT. Its protein product is CASSPHRVGANTGELFF. This sequence joins TRBV18 and TRBJ2-2; the D gene is possibly TRBD1 (6 bases). Germline CDR1 and CDR2: KGHSH and LQKENI. The CDR3 contains 17 residues. V shed 1 base and J shed 0 bases, with 12 bases lying between them.

The V gene is TRBV11-3, the J gene TRBJ2-7, with D perhaps TRBD2 (5 bases). The CDR3 is 11 amino acids. V was pared by 1 base and J by 7 bases, with 5 bases between. The germline V gene encodes CDR1 SGHNT and CDR2 YENEEA. The CDR3 loop is CASSLAGEQYF. CDR3 sequence (DNA): TGTGCCAGCAGCTTAGCGGGGGAGCAGTACTTC.

On this clone: This could be a read error, since a much larger clone is one nucleotide away. The J gene is TRBJ2-5, the V gene TRBV7-2; D gene unclear. Germline V gene sequence: CDR1 SGHTA, CDR2 FQGNSA. The CDR3 covers 11 residues. V gave up 0 bases and J gave up 5 bases, with 1 base separating them. The CDR3 reads CASSLAETQYF. The CDR3 DNA reads as TGTGCCAGCAGCTTAGCTGAGACCCAGTACTTC.

The V gene is TRBV2, the J gene TRBJ2-3; 10 bases map to TRBD2. From germline, CDR1 is SNHLY and CDR2 FYNNEI. Trimming removed 6 bases from V and 3 bases from J; junction bases left unmatched: 3. The CDR3 length is 14 residues. CDR3 DNA sequence: TGTGCCAGCAGGAGGACTAGCGGTACAGATACGCAGTATTTT. Its protein is CASRRTSGTDTQYF.

This clone was counted only a few times. The CDR3 nucleotides read TGTGCCAGCAGCTTACACCAAAATGAGCAGTTCTTC. Its translation is CASSLHQNEQFF. The chain couples TRBV7-2 to TRBJ2-1; D not resolved. The CDR3 covers 12 residues. V lost 2 bases, J lost 7 bases, and 6 bases lay in between. CDR1 SGHTA and CDR2 FQGNSA come from the germline V gene.

This clone appeared a few times. This rearrangement joins TRBV28 to TRBJ1-4; TRBD1 agrees at 7 bases. J gave up 5 bases and V 6 bases, and 6 bases lay outside the gene matches. The CDR3 has 14 residues. Germline V gene sequence: CDR1 MDHEN, CDR2 SYDVKM. CDR3 bases: TGTGCCAGCAGCTATCGACAGGGAAATGAAAAACTGTTTTTT. The encoded protein is CASSYRQGNEKLFF.

The gene calls are TRBV7-2 and TRBJ2-1; 8 bases line up with TRBD2. The germline V gene encodes CDR1 SGHTA and CDR2 FQGNSA. The V segment lost 4 bases and the J segment 6 bases; nucleotides outside the gene matches: 14. The CDR3 length is 17 residues. The CDR3 sequence: CASSSRTGTSLANEQFF. DNA of the CDR3: TGTGCCAGCAGCTCACGTACCGGGACTAGTCTCGCCAATGAGCAGTTCTTC.

This sequence joins TRBV11-2 and TRBJ2-5; 10 nucleotides agree with TRBD1. This CDR3 region has 14 residues. The germline V gene encodes CDR1 SGHAT and CDR2 FQNNGV. J gave up 5 bases and V 5 bases, and 5 bases lay outside the gene matches. CDR3 region: CASSQDRGRETQYF. The CDR3 DNA follows: TGTGCCAGCAGCCAAGACAGGGGGCGGGAGACCCAGTACTTC.

This clone was seen more than once but under ten times. The chain is built from TRBV18 and TRBJ2-3; 7 nucleotides agree with TRBD2. Trimming took 6 bases from V and 4 from J; bases not matched to a gene: 16. Germline CDR1 is KGHSH and CDR2 is LQKENI. The CDR3 totals 17 residues. The CDR3 is CASSHAGPGGGPDTQYF. The DNA for the CDR3 is TGTGCCAGCTCCCACGCCGGGCCGGGAGGAGGGCCAGATACGCAGTATTTT.

In the case of this clone: This may be a read error: a much more frequent sequence differs by one nucleotide. Other DNA sequences in the same sample also yield this CDR3. The J gene is TRBJ2-1, the V gene TRBV28, with D possibly called TRBD1 or TRBD2 (5 bases each). Germline CDR1 is MDHEN and CDR2 is SYDVKM. The CDR3 runs to 13 residues. The V gene lost 2 bases and the J gene lost 4 bases, with 6 bases spanning the gap. The CDR3 loop is CASSLGGYNEQFF. The CDR3 region has the DNA TGTGCCAGCAGTTTAGGGGGATACAATGAGCAGTTCTTC.

This clone was seen repeatedly, ten times or more. The J gene is TRBJ2-1, the V gene TRBV29-1; the D gene is possibly TRBD1 (6 bases). The germline V and J ends were trimmed by 6 bases and 0 bases, with 18 bases remaining between them. This CDR3 region has 16 residues. Per germline, CDR1 SQVTM and CDR2 ANQGSEA. Here the CDR3 reads CSVRGGEGVSYNEQFF. Written as DNA, the CDR3 is TGCAGCGTCCGTGGGGGAGAGGGGGTCTCCTACAATGAGCAGTTCTTC.

This clone was found a few times. The J gene is TRBJ2-6, the V gene TRBV5-1, with 9 bases matching TRBD2. Trimming cost V 3 bases and J 0 bases; bases outside gene matches: 10. CDR3 length: 19 amino acids. The germline V gene encodes CDR1 SGHRS and CDR2 YFSETQ. The CDR3 nucleotides are TGCGCCAGCAGCTCCCGGGAACTAGCGGGCGACTCTGGGGCCAACGTCCTGACTTTC. Translated: CASSSRELAGDSGANVLTF.

A word on this clone: Additional DNA sequences in this sample encode the identical CDR3. The chain uses TRBV20-1 and TRBJ2-7; D remains ambiguous. Trimming removed 1 base at V and 3 bases at J, with 4 bases between. Looked up from germline, CDR1 is DFQATT and CDR2 is SNEGSKA (reference sequence). The CDR3 has 11 amino acids. The DNA of the CDR3 is TGCAGTGCTAGAGTGAACTACGAGCAGTACTTC. Amino acid sequence: CSARVNYEQYF.

This clone was found a few times. The chain has TRBV29-1 and TRBJ2-3; 8 nucleotides align to TRBD1. Germline V gene sequence: CDR1 SQVTM, CDR2 ANQGSEA. Trimming at V came to 4 bases and at J to 3 bases, leaving 6 bases not matched to a gene. CDR3 size: 14 residues. For the CDR3, the DNA is TGCAGCGTTGGAACAGGGGGACGGACAGATACGCAGTATTTT. This encodes CSVGTGGRTDTQYF.

This rearrangement joins TRBV6-6 to TRBJ1-5; TRBD1 aligns across 9 bases. The CDR3 sequence is 15 residues long. V was clipped by 7 bases and J by 4 bases; unmatched bases: 8. CDR1 and CDR2 (germline): MNHNY, SVGAGI (reference sequence). The CDR3 bases are TGTGCCAGCACCACAGCAGACAGGGGGAATCAGCCCCAGCATTTT. Translation: CASTTADRGNQPQHF.